One and the same sample provided the 20 T cell receptor beta chains below, sequenced in a study of T cell changes during pregnancy in multiple sclerosis. Sequencing was performed with immunoSEQ multiplex PCR; in TCRdb, only in-frame clones are kept and a portion is missing. In the table there are about 40,000 clones, approximately 90% of which are singletons. The sample was CD4+ T cells from peripheral blood mononuclear cells, taken in the third trimester of pregnancy. All receptors derive from a female donor with multiple sclerosis, enrolled in a pregnancy study.

The CDR3 DNA sequence: TGTGCCACCAGCAGTAGGTGGAGGGGAGAAAAACTGTTTTTT. It codes for CATSSRWRGEKLFF. The chain has TRBV15 and TRBJ1-4; possibly TRBD1 for D (5 bases). The CDR3 spans 14 residues. Germline assignment: CDR1 LNHNV and CDR2 YYDKDF (reference sequence). V lost 3 bases to trimming and J lost 8 bases, with 13 bases between them.

CDR3 region: CASSRGGVMNTEAFF. The CDR3 nucleotides are TGTGCCAGCTCCCGTGGCGGGGTGATGAACACTGAAGCTTTCTTT. The J gene is TRBJ1-1, the V gene TRBV18; D remains ambiguous. The V gene's germline CDR1 is KGHSH and CDR2 LQKENI. The germline V and J ends were trimmed by 6 bases and 0 bases, with 14 bases remaining between them. The CDR3 totals 15 residues.

This chain uses TRBV21-1 with TRBJ1-5. TRBV21-1 is listed as a pseudogene. The CDR3 consists of 15 residues. The CDR3 nucleotides are TGTGCCAGCAGCAAAGTCAACGACTACGGTCAGCCCCAGCATTTT. Translation gives CASSKVNDYGQPQHF.

V gene TRBV27 combines with J gene TRBJ2-2, with no clear D. V was shortened by 7 bases and J by 6 bases, with 15 bases between the two germline ends. This CDR3 is built from 14 residues. In germline, CDR1 is MNHEY, CDR2 SMNVEV (reference sequence). This CDR3 reads CASTKTRTPGELFF. CDR3 in DNA: TGTGCCAGCACCAAAACACGAACACCCGGGGAGCTGTTTTTT.

The chain uses TRBV5-1 and TRBJ2-3; 14 bases agree with TRBD2. This CDR3 contains 17 residues. CDR1 and CDR2 from the germline V gene are SGHRS and YFSETQ. The junction had 3 bases not matched to a gene; V was cut back by 2 bases and J by 1 base. CDR3 bases: TGCGCCAGCAGCTTTCCGGGACTAGCGGGAGGCACAGATACGCAGTATTTT. Translating gives CASSFPGLAGGTDTQYF.

The rearrangement links TRBV7-2 to TRBJ2-7, with a tentative D call TRBD1 (6 bases). Trimming took off 3 bases at V and 2 bases at J, with 11 bases between the two ends. Germline V gives CDR1 SGHTA, CDR2 FQGNSA. The length of the CDR3 is 14 residues. CDR3 DNA sequence: TGTGCCAGCAGCTTGGGGGACACTACCTACGAGCAGTACTTC. This sequence encodes CASSLGDTTYEQYF. The full variable domain, rest sourced from reference TRBV7-2 and TRBJ2-7, is GAGVSQSPSNKVTEKGKDVELRCDPISGHTALYWYRQSLGQGLEFLIYFQGNSAPDKSGLPSDRFSAERTGGSVSTLTIQRTQQEDSAVYLCASSLGDTTYEQYFGPGTRLTVT.

V gene TRBV12-5 combines with J gene TRBJ2-7; 12 bases fit TRBD2. V lost 0 bases, J lost 0 bases, and 6 bases stayed unmatched. The CDR3 has 18 amino acids. The germline gives CDR1 LGHNT, CDR2 FRNRAP. CDR3 amino acids: CASGLVRLAGGSSYEQYF. The CDR3 DNA reads as TGTGCTAGTGGTTTGGTAAGGCTAGCGGGAGGGTCCTCCTACGAGCAGTACTTC.

The chain employs TRBV7-2 and TRBJ2-6; D is perhaps TRBD2 (5 bases). V was pared by 1 base and J by 4 bases, with 8 bases between. There are 15 residues in the CDR3. Germline V gene lookup returns CDR1 SGHTA and CDR2 FQGNSA. This CDR3 reads CASSLGSGGANVLTF. DNA of the CDR3: TGTGCCAGCAGCTTAGGGTCGGGGGGGGCCAACGTCCTGACTTTC.

This chain connects TRBV15 to TRBJ1-5; D is possibly TRBD1 (5 bases). CDR3 size: 14 residues. The V end lost 7 bases, the J end lost 0 bases, and 10 bases lay between the germline ends. Germline-derived CDR1 and CDR2 are LNHNV and YYDKDF (reference sequence). The CDR3 DNA follows: TGTGCCACCAACGGGGGGAATAGCAATCAGCCCCAGCATTTT. Protein product: CATNGGNSNQPQHF.

As DNA, the CDR3 is TGTGCCTGGAACCGACAGGGCAGCTACGAGCAGTACTTC. The encoded protein is CAWNRQGSYEQYF. The chain carries TRBV30 and TRBJ2-7, with 7 nucleotides matching TRBD1. CDR3 length: 13 amino acids. Trimming at V came to 4 bases and at J to 3 bases, leaving 6 bases not matched to a gene. Germline CDR1 GTSNPN, CDR2 SVGIG (reference sequence).

The genes are TRBV28 and TRBJ2-1, with 11 positions matching TRBD2. CDR3 length equals 16 residues. The germline gives CDR1 MDHEN, CDR2 SYDVKM. The V and J ends lost 5 bases and 2 bases, in that order; junction bases with no gene match: 5. Written as DNA, the CDR3 is TGTGCCAGCAGTCCAATTAGCGGGAGGGCCTACAATGAGCAGTTCTTC. This sequence encodes CASSPISGRAYNEQFF.

As to this clone: Other DNA sequences in the same sample also yield this CDR3. The rearrangement joins TRBV28 to TRBJ2-1; 8 nucleotides line up with TRBD2. This CDR3 is 14 amino acids long. The germline V gene encodes CDR1 MDHEN and CDR2 SYDVKM. Germline trimming cut 6 bases from V and 3 bases from J; bases unmatched to any gene: 4. The CDR3 region has the DNA TGTGCCAGCAGCCCCGGGGGGGGCTACAATGAGCAGTTCTTC. Its protein product is CASSPGGGYNEQFF. The full variable domain, rest sourced from reference TRBV28 and TRBJ2-1, is DVKVTQSSRYLVKRTGEKVFLECVQDMDHENMFWYRQDPGLGLRLIYFSYDVKMKEKGDIPEGYSVSREKKERFSLILESASTNQTSMYLCASSPGGGYNEQFFGPGTRLTVL.

This clone was seen only once. V is TRBV5-1 and J is TRBJ1-1, with D unresolved. The germline V and J ends were trimmed by 5 bases and 6 bases, with 17 bases remaining between them. CDR3 size: 14 residues. CDR1 is SGHRS and CDR2 is YFSETQ in the germline V gene. Here the CDR3 DNA reads TGCGCCAGCAGTACTGGGGAGGGTTATTCTGAAGCTTTCTTT. It yields the protein CASSTGEGYSEAFF.

The rearrangement joins TRBV11-3 to TRBJ1-1; tentative D call: TRBD1 (5 bases). Germline lookup yields CDR1 SGHNT and CDR2 YENEEA. V was pared by 1 base and J by 9 bases, with 12 bases between. The CDR3 has 13 amino acids. As DNA, the CDR3 is TGTGCCAGCAGCTTAGCCTCAGACAGAAAAGCTTTCTTT. This codes for CASSLASDRKAFF.

The chain links TRBV7-9 to TRBJ1-3; the D gene is possibly TRBD1 (5 bases). Trimming removed 7 bases at V and 0 bases at J, with 13 bases between. The germline gives CDR1 SEHNR, CDR2 FQNEAQ (reference sequence). CDR3 length equals 15 residues. The CDR3 region is CASTPRDPSGNTIYF. The CDR3, as DNA: TGTGCCAGCACACCCAGGGATCCCTCTGGAAACACCATATATTTT.

A single count supports this clone. The V gene is TRBV6-1, the J gene TRBJ1-2; 7 bases are shared with TRBD1. With V trimmed by 4 bases and J by 8 bases, 13 bases remained unmatched. The CDR3 runs 15 residues. The germline V gene encodes CDR1 MNHNS and CDR2 SASEGT. The CDR3 DNA follows: TGTGCCAGCAGTGTTCAAAGGACAGGAGTGAGGGGCTACACCTTC. Its translation: CASSVQRTGVRGYTF.

V is TRBV15 and J is TRBJ2-1; TRBD2 matches 11 bases. Per the germline V gene, CDR1 is LNHNV and CDR2 is YYDKDF (reference sequence). This CDR3 spans 17 amino acids. V was clipped by 0 bases and J by 6 bases; unmatched bases: 7. The CDR3 DNA follows: TGTGCCACCAGCAGAGAACTAGCGGGAGCGCCGGTCAATGAGCAGTTCTTC. Amino acid sequence: CATSRELAGAPVNEQFF.

The chain uses TRBV28 and TRBJ2-3; no reliable D call. Deletions cut 5 bases from V and 0 bases from J, with 9 bases between. Germline V gene data show CDR1 as MDHEN and CDR2 as SYDVKM. This CDR3 comprises 14 residues. CDR3 in amino acids: CASSRATSTDTQYF. In nucleotides, the CDR3 is TGTGCCAGCAGTAGAGCCACTAGCACAGATACGCAGTATTTT.

DNA of the CDR3: TGTGCCACCAGCAGAGTTGCGGGGTTAGGCACCGGGGAGCTGTTTTTT. Protein product: CATSRVAGLGTGELFF. This chain links TRBV15 with TRBJ2-2, with D possibly TRBD2 on 6 matching bases. The ends were cut back, 1 base at V and 4 bases at J, with 13 bases in the middle. This CDR3 has 16 amino acids. Germline CDR1 LNHNV, CDR2 YYDKDF (reference sequence).

The V call is TRBV9, the J call TRBJ2-7, with 10 positions matching TRBD2. The CDR3 has 13 residues. Trimming at V came to 4 bases and at J to 3 bases, leaving 1 base not matched to a gene. Germline V lookup: CDR1 SGDLS, CDR2 YYNGEE. The CDR3 reads CASSRTSGYEQYF. DNA of the CDR3: TGTGCCAGCAGCCGGACTAGCGGCTACGAGCAGTACTTC.